The T cell receptor beta chain described here comes from a study of shared clonotypes between healthy human individuals. From germline, CDR1 is SGDLS and CDR2 YYNGEE. With 4 bases removed from V and 5 bases from J, the gap between germline ends came to 12 bases. The length of the CDR3 is 13 residues. Only in-frame clones appear in the TCRdb table, and some are missing; sequencing was by immunoSEQ multiplex PCR. The sample shows some 470,000 clones, around 80% of them seen only once. This chain uses TRBV9 with TRBJ2-5; no clear D. The sample taken for sequencing was PBMCs. This clonotype was obtained from a woman aged 40 to 50 in good health. Some clones in this sample may be carry-over from other donors' samples. CDR3 sequence: CASSPPFRETQYF. CDR3 sequence (DNA): TGTGCCAGCAGCCCCCCTTTCCGGGAGACCCAGTACTTC. The entire variable domain, with the rest obtained from reference TRBV9 and TRBJ2-5, is as follows: DSGVTQTPKHLITATGQRVTLRCSPRSGDLSVYWYQQSLDQGLQFLIQYYNGEERAKGNILERFSAQQFPDLHSELNLSSLELGDSALYFCASSPPFRETQYFGPGTRLLVL.